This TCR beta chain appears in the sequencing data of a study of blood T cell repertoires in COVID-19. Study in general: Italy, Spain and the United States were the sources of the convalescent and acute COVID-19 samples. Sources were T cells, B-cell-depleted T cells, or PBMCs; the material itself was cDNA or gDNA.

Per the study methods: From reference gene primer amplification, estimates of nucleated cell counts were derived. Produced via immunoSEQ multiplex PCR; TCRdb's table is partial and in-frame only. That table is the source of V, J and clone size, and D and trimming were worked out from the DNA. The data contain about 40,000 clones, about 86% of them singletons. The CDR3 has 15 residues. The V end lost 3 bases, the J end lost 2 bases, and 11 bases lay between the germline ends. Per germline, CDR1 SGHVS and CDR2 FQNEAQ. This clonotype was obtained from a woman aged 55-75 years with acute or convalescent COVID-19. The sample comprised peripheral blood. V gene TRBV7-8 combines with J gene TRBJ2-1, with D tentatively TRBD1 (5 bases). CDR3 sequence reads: CASSFSPGTYNEQFF. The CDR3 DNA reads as TGTGCCAGCAGCTTTTCTCCAGGGACCTACAATGAGCAGTTCTTC.